Listed below are T cell receptor beta chains from one sample, sequenced in a study of blood T cell repertoires in COVID-19. Sequenced by immunoSEQ multiplex PCR; TCRdb stores in-frame clones only, minus some. The data contain 150,000 to 190,000 clones, roughly four fifths of them singletons. Sample: peripheral blood. The receptors were gathered from a woman aged 80 or over with acute or convalescent COVID-19. The CDR3 runs from the conserved cysteine through the conserved F or W. Fields, in order: V gene, J gene, clone size, CDR3 length, D gene, CDR3 DNA, CDR3 protein. A D gene is named only where the DNA matches it firmly. Only some rows state a clone size, as once, few, many or a class for expanded clones.

v_call: TRBV7-8
j_call: TRBJ2-2
clone_size: .
cdr3_length: 16
d_call: .
cdr3_nt: TGTGCCAGCACCCCTCCCCAGGGGTATAACACCGGGGAGCTGTTTTTT
cdr3_aa: CASTPPQGYNTGELFF

v_call: TRBV4-1
j_call: TRBJ2-1
clone_size: .
cdr3_length: 15
d_call: .
cdr3_nt: TGCGCCAGCAGCCAAGATGTCGGCTCCTACAATGAGCAGTTCTTC
cdr3_aa: CASSQDVGSYNEQFF

v_call: TRBV18
j_call: TRBJ1-1
clone_size: .
cdr3_length: 16
d_call: TRBD1
cdr3_nt: TGTGCCAGCCTCCAATCTCTGACAGGGGGGAACACTGAAGCTTTCTTT
cdr3_aa: CASLQSLTGGNTEAFF

v_call: TRBV6-5
j_call: TRBJ1-1
clone_size: .
cdr3_length: 14
d_call: .
cdr3_nt: TGTGCCAGCAGTTACCTAGGGGGGGACACTGAAGCTTTCTTT
cdr3_aa: CASSYLGGDTEAFF

v_call: TRBV7-2
j_call: TRBJ2-5
clone_size: .
cdr3_length: 13
d_call: .
cdr3_nt: TGTGCCAGCAGCTCGTCTATGCAAGAGACCCAGTACTTC
cdr3_aa: CASSSSMQETQYF

v_call: TRBV10-3
j_call: TRBJ2-2
clone_size: .
cdr3_length: 15
d_call: .
cdr3_nt: TGTGCCATCAGTGACTCACGGGGTAACACCGGGGAGCTGTTTTTT
cdr3_aa: CAISDSRGNTGELFF

v_call: TRBV7-9
j_call: TRBJ2-1
clone_size: .
cdr3_length: 17
d_call: TRBD2
cdr3_nt: TGTGCCAGCAGCTTCCCGACCCGGGACTACAGATACAATGAGCAGTTCTTC
cdr3_aa: CASSFPTRDYRYNEQFF

v_call: TRBV9
j_call: TRBJ1-2
clone_size: .
cdr3_length: 14
d_call: .
cdr3_nt: TGTGCCAGCAGCGTCGGACAGCTCTCGGATGGCTACACCTTC
cdr3_aa: CASSVGQLSDGYTF

v_call: TRBV6-6
j_call: TRBJ2-2
clone_size: .
cdr3_length: 16
d_call: TRBD1
cdr3_nt: TGTGCCAGCAGTTACTCGACCCCCAGGGGGTCCGGGGAGCTGTTTTTT
cdr3_aa: CASSYSTPRGSGELFF

v_call: TRBV6-5
j_call: TRBJ2-7
clone_size: .
cdr3_length: 13
d_call: TRBD1
cdr3_nt: TGTGCCAGCAGTAGCTCAGGGGGCTACGAGCAGTACTTC
cdr3_aa: CASSSSGGYEQYF

v_call: TRBV3-1/TRBV3-2
j_call: TRBJ1-1
clone_size: .
cdr3_length: 14
d_call: TRBD1
cdr3_nt: TGTGCCAGCAGCCCCCGGGACAGCGTCCCTGGGGCTTTCTTT
cdr3_aa: CASSPRDSVPGAFF

v_call: TRBV18
j_call: TRBJ2-7
clone_size: .
cdr3_length: 12
d_call: .
cdr3_nt: TGTGCCAGCTCACCACCTTCAGAAGTGCAGTACTTC
cdr3_aa: CASSPPSEVQYF

v_call: TRBV18
j_call: TRBJ1-5
clone_size: .
cdr3_length: 14
d_call: .
cdr3_nt: TGTGCCAGCTCACAGGGGATCGCCAATCAGCCCCAGCATTTT
cdr3_aa: CASSQGIANQPQHF

v_call: TRBV5-1
j_call: TRBJ1-3
clone_size: few
cdr3_length: 18
d_call: .
cdr3_nt: TGCGCCAGCAAACCCCAATCGGGGGGTGCTTTCTCTGGAAACACCATATATTTT
cdr3_aa: CASKPQSGGAFSGNTIYF

v_call: TRBV7-8
j_call: TRBJ2-5
clone_size: .
cdr3_length: 16
d_call: TRBD2
cdr3_nt: TGTGCCAGCAGCGCCCCACCCCGAGCGGGGAGGGAGACCCAGTACTTC
cdr3_aa: CASSAPPRAGRETQYF

v_call: TRBV11-3
j_call: TRBJ1-1
clone_size: few
cdr3_length: 13
d_call: .
cdr3_nt: TGTGCCAGCAGCCGACAGCGGAACACTGAAGCTTTCTTT
cdr3_aa: CASSRQRNTEAFF

v_call: TRBV6-2/TRBV6-3
j_call: TRBJ1-1
clone_size: .
cdr3_length: 18
d_call: .
cdr3_nt: TGTGCCAGCAGTTACGGGGCAGGTCAATGGGGTTGGAACACTGAAGCTTTCTTT
cdr3_aa: CASSYGAGQWGWNTEAFF

v_call: TRBV5-5
j_call: TRBJ2-1
clone_size: .
cdr3_length: 13
d_call: .
cdr3_nt: TGTGCCAGCAGCTTGTGGAGCTACAATGAGCAGTTCTTC
cdr3_aa: CASSLWSYNEQFF

v_call: TRBV2
j_call: TRBJ1-1
clone_size: .
cdr3_length: 16
d_call: TRBD1
cdr3_nt: TGTGCCAGCAGTGTAGTACAGGGGACGGCGAACACTGAAGCTTTCTTT
cdr3_aa: CASSVVQGTANTEAFF

v_call: TRBV19
j_call: TRBJ1-3
clone_size: .
cdr3_length: 15
d_call: .
cdr3_nt: TGTGCCAGTAGTATCGCAAGAAACTTCGGAAACACCATATATTTT
cdr3_aa: CASSIARNFGNTIYF

v_call: TRBV10-2
j_call: TRBJ2-7
clone_size: once
cdr3_length: 14
d_call: .
cdr3_nt: TGCGCCAGCAGTGTGGCGGGTAGCTCCTACGAGCAGTACTTC
cdr3_aa: CASSVAGSSYEQYF

v_call: TRBV6-1
j_call: TRBJ1-5
clone_size: once
cdr3_length: 18
d_call: TRBD1
cdr3_nt: TGTGCCAGCAGTGAAGCGCGACAGGGGGTGAGGAGCAATCAGCCCCAGCATTTT
cdr3_aa: CASSEARQGVRSNQPQHF

v_call: TRBV9
j_call: TRBJ1-6
clone_size: .
cdr3_length: 15
d_call: .
cdr3_nt: TGTGCCAGCAGCGCATCGGGGGGCTTCAATTCACCCCTCCACTTT
cdr3_aa: CASSASGGFNSPLHF

v_call: TRBV10-3
j_call: TRBJ1-1
clone_size: once
cdr3_length: 12
d_call: .
cdr3_nt: TGTGCCACCGCGGGCCGGAACACTGAAGCTTTCTTT
cdr3_aa: CATAGRNTEAFF

v_call: TRBV28
j_call: TRBJ1-1
clone_size: .
cdr3_length: 17
d_call: TRBD1
cdr3_nt: TGTGCCAGCAGTTCCCTCTCCCCAGGGGGCGTGAACACTGAAGCTTTCTTT
cdr3_aa: CASSSLSPGGVNTEAFF

v_call: TRBV7-2
j_call: TRBJ1-6
clone_size: .
cdr3_length: 13
d_call: .
cdr3_nt: TGTGCCAGCAGCGCCGAGGGGGTTTCACCCCTCCACTTT
cdr3_aa: CASSAEGVSPLHF

v_call: TRBV5-4
j_call: TRBJ2-7
clone_size: few
cdr3_length: 14
d_call: TRBD1
cdr3_nt: TGTGCCAGCAGCCCCGGACAGGAGGTGGGTACGAAGTACTTC
cdr3_aa: CASSPGQEVGTKYF